This T cell receptor beta chain was recovered during a study of blood T cell repertoires in COVID-19. Study in general: The United States, Italy and Spain were the sources of the acute and convalescent COVID-19 samples. The analysed material was cDNA or gDNA that came from T cells, B-cell-depleted T cells, or PBMCs.

Per the original data handling: Nucleated cell number was recorded as an estimate derived from reference gene primer amplification. TCRdb's table, derived via immunoSEQ multiplex PCR, lists solely in-frame clones and lacks some. That table is the source of V, J and clone size, and D and trimming were worked out from the DNA. The profile shows just over 50,000 clones, about 86% of them singletons. Sequencing input: peripheral blood. The source of this sequence is a man of 80 years or more with active COVID-19.

This CDR3 reads CASSGASGRGTDTQYF. Written as DNA, the CDR3 is TGTGCCAGCAGTGGGGCTAGCGGGAGGGGCACAGATACGCAGTATTTT. The chain recombines TRBV28 with TRBJ2-3; 12 positions agree with TRBD2. CDR1 MDHEN and CDR2 SYDVKM come from the germline V gene. Trimming at V came to 5 bases and at J to 1 base, leaving 4 bases not matched to a gene. There are 16 residues in the CDR3.